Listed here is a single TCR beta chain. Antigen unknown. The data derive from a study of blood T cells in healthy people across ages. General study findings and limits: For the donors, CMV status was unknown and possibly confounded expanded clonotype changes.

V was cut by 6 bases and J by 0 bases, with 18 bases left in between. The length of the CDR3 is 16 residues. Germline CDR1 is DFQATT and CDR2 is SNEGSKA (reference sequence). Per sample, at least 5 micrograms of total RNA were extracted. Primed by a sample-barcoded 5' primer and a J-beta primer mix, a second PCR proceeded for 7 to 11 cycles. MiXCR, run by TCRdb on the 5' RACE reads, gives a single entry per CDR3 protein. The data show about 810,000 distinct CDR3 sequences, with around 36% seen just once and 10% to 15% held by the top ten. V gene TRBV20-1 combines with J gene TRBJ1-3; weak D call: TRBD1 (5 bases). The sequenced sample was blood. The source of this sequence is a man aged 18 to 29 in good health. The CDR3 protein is CSATPGGVYSGNTIYF. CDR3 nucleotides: TGCAGTGCCACACCTGGGGGGGTCTACTCTGGAAACACCATATATTTT.